This T cell receptor beta chain was recorded in a study of T-cell reconstitution after alpha-beta-depleted transplantation in children. TCRbeta library preparation incorporated unique molecular identifiers. MiXCR was run by TCRdb on the PCR reads, yielding one entry per CDR3 protein. The sample shows some 350,000 distinct CDR3 sequences, about a tenth of them seen only once. This CDR3 comprises 11 residues. Germline CDR1 is SGHRS and CDR2 is YFSETQ. Trimming stripped 2 bases from V and 4 bases from J, with 3 bases between. There are many counts of this clonotype. This TCR was sampled from a human donor who donated a stem cell graft to a child with acute lymphoblastic leukemia. V is TRBV5-1 and J is TRBJ2-5, with D unresolved. Sequenced here: PBMCs from the stem cell graft donor, sampled from the stem cell graft. The CDR3 is CASSFSETQYF. CDR3 bases: TGCGCCAGCAGCTTTTCAGAGACCCAGTACTTC.